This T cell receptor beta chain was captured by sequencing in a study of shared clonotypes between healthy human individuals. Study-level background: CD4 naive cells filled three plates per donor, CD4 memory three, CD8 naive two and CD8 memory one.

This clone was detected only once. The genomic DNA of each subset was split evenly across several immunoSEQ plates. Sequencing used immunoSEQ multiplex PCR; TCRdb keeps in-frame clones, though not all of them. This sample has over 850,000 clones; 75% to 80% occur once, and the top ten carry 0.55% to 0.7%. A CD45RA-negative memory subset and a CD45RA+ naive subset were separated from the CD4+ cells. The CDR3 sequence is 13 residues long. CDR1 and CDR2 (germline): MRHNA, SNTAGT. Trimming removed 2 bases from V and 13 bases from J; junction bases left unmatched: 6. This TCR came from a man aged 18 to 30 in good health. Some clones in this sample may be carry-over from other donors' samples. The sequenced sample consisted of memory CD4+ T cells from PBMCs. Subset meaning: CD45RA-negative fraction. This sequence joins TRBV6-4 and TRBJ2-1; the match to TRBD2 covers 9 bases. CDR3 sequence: CASSDRLAGIQFF. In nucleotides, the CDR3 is TGTGCCAGCAGTGACAGGCTAGCGGGAATCCAGTTCTTC.